These 19 T cell receptor beta chains came from one sample sequenced in a study of T-cell memory formation after mild COVID-19. In TCRdb, the 5' RACE reads were re-called with MiXCR into one record per CDR3 protein. Counted here are 500,000 to 600,000 distinct CDR3 sequences, approximately 19% occurring once; the ten biggest clones make up 12%. Sequences were obtained from PBMCs or a T cell subset sorted from them (not recorded which). These receptors originate from an adult woman who had mild COVID-19 (a few samples of this study predate the infection). Cell type and time point are not known.

The sample holds a few counts of this clonotype. This chain uses TRBV9 with TRBJ1-2; no firm D call. Germline CDR1 reads SGDLS; CDR2 reads YYNGEE. Trimming removed 0 bases from V and 7 bases from J, with 16 bases in between. The CDR3 extends over 15 amino acids. CDR3 coding DNA: TGTGCCAGCAGCGTAGGGAAGGGAGTTCGTAGTGGCTACACCTTC. Protein product: CASSVGKGVRSGYTF. The full variable domain, with the rest looked up from reference TRBV9 and TRBJ1-2, is DSGVTQTPKHLITATGQRVTLRCSPRSGDLSVYWYQQSLDQGLQFLIQYYNGEERAKGNILERFSAQQFPDLHSELNLSSLELGDSALYFCASSVGKGVRSGYTFGSGTRLTVV.

The genes are TRBV20-1 and TRBJ2-3, with 8 bases that match TRBD2. The CDR3 is 16 amino acids. Germline V lookup: CDR1 DFQATT, CDR2 SNEGSKA (reference sequence). V was clipped by 4 bases and J by 0 bases; unmatched bases: 9. CDR3 region: CSAKGSGAGSTDTQYF. DNA for the CDR3: TGCAGTGCTAAAGGTAGCGGGGCAGGAAGCACAGATACGCAGTATTTT.

This clonotype has at least ten counts. This chain links TRBV25-1 with TRBJ2-1, with TRBD2 as a possible D gene (7 bases). Deletions cut 4 bases from V and 5 bases from J, with 15 bases between. Germline V gives CDR1 MGHDK, CDR2 SYGVNS. The CDR3 runs 15 residues. The CDR3 sequence is CASSVRGAENNEQFF. The CDR3 region has the DNA TGTGCCAGCAGTGTACGGGGGGCCGAGAACAATGAGCAGTTCTTC.

In its sample, this clonotype was seen a few times. The chain combines TRBV3-1 with TRBJ2-1; 11 bases match TRBD1. The CDR3 spans 17 residues. The V gene's germline CDR1 is LGHDT and CDR2 YNNKEL (reference sequence). V shed 4 bases, J shed 7 bases, and the junction held 12 bases outside the gene matches. The CDR3 sequence: CASSPGGGDRGRNEQFF. The CDR3 coding sequence is TGTGCCAGCAGCCCCGGAGGGGGGGACAGGGGGAGGAATGAGCAGTTCTTC.

This clonotype appeared many times. V is TRBV5-1 and J is TRBJ2-5; D remains ambiguous. Looked up from germline, CDR1 is SGHRS and CDR2 is YFSETQ. V shed 4 bases and J shed 0 bases, with 7 bases lying between them. This CDR3 is built from 13 residues. CDR3 nucleotides: TGCGCCAGCAGCCCCGAGAACCAAGAGACCCAGTACTTC. This translates into CASSPENQETQYF.

This clonotype was recorded a few times. The chain combines TRBV20-1 with TRBJ1-4; possibly TRBD1 for D (6 bases). The V end was cut by 6 bases, the J end by 7 bases, with 15 bases between. Germline CDR1 DFQATT, CDR2 SNEGSKA (reference sequence). CDR3 length: 13 amino acids. CDR3 sequence reads: CSAPSGVGEKLFF. DNA for the CDR3: TGCAGTGCCCCGTCAGGGGTTGGTGAAAAACTGTTTTTT.

The chain uses TRBV5-1 and TRBJ2-6; possible D gene TRBD1, 6 bases. The germline V gene has CDR1 SGHRS and CDR2 YFSETQ. Trimming left V 2 bases short and J 0 bases short, with 15 bases between. This CDR3 contains 18 residues. The CDR3 coding sequence is TGCGCCAGCAGCTTCAGCACCACAGGGTTCTCTGGGGCCAACGTCCTGACTTTC. This codes for CASSFSTTGFSGANVLTF.

V gene TRBV7-2 combines with J gene TRBJ1-3, with a weak D call TRBD1 (6 bases). The CDR3 sequence is 15 residues long. Germline-derived CDR1 and CDR2 are SGHTA and FQGNSA. Trimming left V 5 bases short and J 6 bases short, with 17 bases between. The chain's CDR3 is CASSREQGWENTIYF. CDR3 nucleotides: TGTGCCAGCAGCAGAGAACAGGGCTGGGAAAACACCATATATTTT.

In this sample, this clonotype turned up a few times. This chain uses TRBV9 with TRBJ2-1; TRBD2 matches 7 bases. The CDR3 is 15 amino acids. Germline CDR1 reads SGDLS; CDR2 reads YYNGEE. The trim removed 0 bases at V and 0 bases at J, leaving 0 bases unmatched. In nucleotides, the CDR3 is TGTGCCAGCAGCGTAGAGCGGGACTCCTACAATGAGCAGTTCTTC. It specifies CASSVERDSYNEQFF.

This clonotype occurred a few times. This chain joins TRBV29-1 and TRBJ2-2, with unresolved D. The V gene's germline CDR1 is SQVTM and CDR2 ANQGSEA. The CDR3 is 14 residues long. V was pared by 4 bases and J by 0 bases, with 9 bases between. The CDR3 nucleotides read TGCAGCGTTGGACCCTCCGCGAACACCGGGGAGCTGTTTTTT. Its protein product is CSVGPSANTGELFF.

This clonotype was seen a few times. The chain links TRBV12-5 to TRBJ2-1; tentative D call: TRBD2 (5 bases). Trimming shortened V by 9 bases and J by 0 bases, and 21 bases separated the two germline ends. Per germline, CDR1 LGHNT and CDR2 FRNRAP. The CDR3 is made up of 17 amino acids. CDR3 residues: CASLPTGLVSSYNEQFF. CDR3 sequence (DNA): TGTGCTAGCCTACCCACCGGACTGGTAAGCTCCTACAATGAGCAGTTCTTC.

This clonotype appeared a few times. This rearrangement joins TRBV27 to TRBJ2-7; TRBD2 aligns across 8 bases. V gave up 6 bases and J gave up 3 bases; unmatched junction bases: 7. CDR1 is MNHEY and CDR2 is SMNVEV in the germline V gene (reference sequence). The CDR3 covers 14 residues. Here the CDR3 reads CASSYSGRNYEQYF. In DNA, the CDR3 is TGTGCCAGCAGCTACAGCGGGAGAAACTACGAGCAGTACTTC.

This clonotype was seen many times. This rearrangement joins TRBV5-1 to TRBJ2-5, with 13 bases fitting TRBD2. In germline, CDR1 is SGHRS, CDR2 YFSETQ. The ends lost 4 bases at V and 5 bases at J; junction bases unmatched: 14. The CDR3 covers 18 residues. The CDR3 reads CASSRGLAGEKRRETQYF. The CDR3, as DNA: TGCGCCAGCAGCCGTGGACTAGCGGGGGAGAAAAGGCGGGAGACCCAGTACTTC.

In its sample, this clonotype was seen a few times. V is TRBV5-4 and J is TRBJ2-6; D ambiguous. V was trimmed by 0 bases and J by 2 bases, leaving 6 bases between them. Germline CDR1 is SGHNT and CDR2 is YYREEE (reference sequence). The CDR3 has 15 residues. Here the CDR3 DNA reads TGTGCCAGCAGCTTGGAAGCCCCTGGGGCCAACGTCCTGACTTTC. The encoded protein is CASSLEAPGANVLTF.

This clonotype has just one count. The V call is TRBV12-5, the J call TRBJ2-3; 8 positions agree with TRBD2. CDR1 and CDR2 (germline): LGHNT, FRNRAP. The trim removed 7 bases at V and 5 bases at J, leaving 11 bases unmatched. CDR3 length: 15 amino acids. CDR3 in amino acids: CASARSAGGIDTQYF. The CDR3 coding sequence is TGTGCTAGTGCCCGGAGTGCGGGAGGAATAGATACGCAGTATTTT.

The V and J genes are TRBV7-3 and TRBJ2-1, with 8 nucleotides matching TRBD1. The trim removed 5 bases at V and 0 bases at J, leaving 9 bases unmatched. Germline CDR1 and CDR2: SGHTA and FQGTGA. This CDR3 is 17 amino acids long. As DNA, the CDR3 is TGTGCCAGCAGCCAGACTCTTACAGGGGGCTCCTACAATGAGCAGTTCTTC. This translates into CASSQTLTGGSYNEQFF.

This chain connects TRBV12-3 or TRBV12-4 to TRBJ2-2, with D perhaps assigned TRBD1 or TRBD2 (5 bases each). This CDR3 spans 16 amino acids. The V end lost 5 bases, the J end lost 4 bases, and 17 bases lay between the germline ends. CDR3 sequence reads: CASSPPGTPSTGELFF. The CDR3 coding sequence is TGTGCCAGCAGTCCCCCCGGGACCCCCTCCACCGGGGAGCTGTTTTTT.

V and J are TRBV4-1 and TRBJ2-1, with D possibly TRBD1 on 5 matching bases. The V end was cut by 5 bases, the J end by 8 bases, with 28 bases between. Germline-derived CDR1 and CDR2 are MGHRA and YSYEKL. This CDR3 comprises 18 residues. The CDR3 DNA reads TGCGCCAGCAGCGGCCGTCTTAAACAGGATTCAGGAGAAGATGAGCAGTTCTTC. It codes for CASSGRLKQDSGEDEQFF.

The rearrangement joins TRBV2 to TRBJ2-2; 9 positions agree with TRBD1. V lost 6 bases and J lost 4; bases outside the gene matches: 6. Germline V gives CDR1 SNHLY, CDR2 FYNNEI. This CDR3 contains 15 residues. The CDR3: CASRDETGGTGELFF. As DNA, the CDR3 is TGTGCCAGCAGGGACGAGACAGGGGGCACCGGGGAGCTGTTTTTT. The entire variable domain, with the rest obtained from reference TRBV2 and TRBJ2-2, is as follows: EPEVTQTPSHQVTQMGQEVILRCVPISNHLYFYWYRQILGQKVEFLVSFYNNEISEKSEIFDDQFSVERPDGSNFTLKIRSTKLEDSAMYFCASRDETGGTGELFFGEGSRLTVL.